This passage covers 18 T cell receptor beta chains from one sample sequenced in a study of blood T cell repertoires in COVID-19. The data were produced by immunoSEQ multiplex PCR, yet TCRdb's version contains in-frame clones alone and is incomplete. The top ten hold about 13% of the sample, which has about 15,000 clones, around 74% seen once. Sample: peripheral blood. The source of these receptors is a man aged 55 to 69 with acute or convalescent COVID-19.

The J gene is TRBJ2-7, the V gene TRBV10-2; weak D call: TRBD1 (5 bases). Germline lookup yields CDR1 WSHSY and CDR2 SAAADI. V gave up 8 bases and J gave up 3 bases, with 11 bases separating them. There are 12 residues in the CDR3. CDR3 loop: CASLDMNYEQYF. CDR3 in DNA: TGCGCCAGCTTGGACATGAACTACGAGCAGTACTTC.

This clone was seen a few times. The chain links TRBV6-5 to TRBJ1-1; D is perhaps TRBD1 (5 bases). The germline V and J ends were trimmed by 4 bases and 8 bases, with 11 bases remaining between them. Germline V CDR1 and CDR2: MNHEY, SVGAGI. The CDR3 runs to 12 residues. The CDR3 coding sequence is TGTGCCAGCAGTTCCCCGGGGGAGGAAGCTTTCTTT. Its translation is CASSSPGEEAFF.

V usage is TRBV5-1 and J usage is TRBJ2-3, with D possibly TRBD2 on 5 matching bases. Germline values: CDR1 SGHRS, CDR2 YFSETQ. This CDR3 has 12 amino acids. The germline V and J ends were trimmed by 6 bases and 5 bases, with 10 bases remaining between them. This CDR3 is CASTGTRDTQYF. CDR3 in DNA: TGCGCCAGCACCGGAACTAGAGATACGCAGTATTTT.

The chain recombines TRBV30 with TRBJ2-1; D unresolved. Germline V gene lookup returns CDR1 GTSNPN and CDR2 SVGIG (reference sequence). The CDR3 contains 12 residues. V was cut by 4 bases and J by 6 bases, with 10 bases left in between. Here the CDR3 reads CAWTSIGNEQFF. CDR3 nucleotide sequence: TGTGCCTGGACTAGTATTGGCAATGAGCAGTTCTTC.

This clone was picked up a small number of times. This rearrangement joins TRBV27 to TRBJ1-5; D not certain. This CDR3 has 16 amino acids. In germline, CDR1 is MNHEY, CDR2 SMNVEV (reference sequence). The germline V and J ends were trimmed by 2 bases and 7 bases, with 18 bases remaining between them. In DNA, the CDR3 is TGTGCCAGCAGTTTAGGTGGAGGGTTCGGGAGACAGCCCCAGCATTTT. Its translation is CASSLGGGFGRQPQHF.

The CDR3 region is CASTRSADSYEQYF. In DNA, the CDR3 is TGTGCCAGTACGCGTAGCGCGGACTCCTACGAGCAGTACTTC. The chain joins TRBV19 to TRBJ2-7; weak D call: TRBD2 (5 bases). Germline loops: CDR1 LNHDA, CDR2 SQIVND (reference sequence). The ends were cut back, 7 bases at V and 0 bases at J, with 13 bases in the middle. The CDR3 is made up of 14 amino acids.

CDR3 residues: CASSSGLAQPQHF. CDR3 in DNA: TGTGCCAGCAGCTCGGGGTTGGCTCAGCCCCAGCATTTT. The V call is TRBV7-2, the J call TRBJ1-5; D remains unclear. Between the trimmed V and J ends, which lost 4 bases and 6 bases, there was a span of 10 bases. Per the germline V gene, CDR1 is SGHTA and CDR2 is FQGNSA. This CDR3 is built from 13 residues.

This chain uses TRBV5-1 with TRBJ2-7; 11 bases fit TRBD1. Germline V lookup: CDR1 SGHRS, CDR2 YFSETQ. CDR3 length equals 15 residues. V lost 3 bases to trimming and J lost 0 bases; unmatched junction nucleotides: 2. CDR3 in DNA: TGCGCCAGCAGCTCGGGGACAGGGGGCTCCTACGAGCAGTACTTC. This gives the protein CASSSGTGGSYEQYF.

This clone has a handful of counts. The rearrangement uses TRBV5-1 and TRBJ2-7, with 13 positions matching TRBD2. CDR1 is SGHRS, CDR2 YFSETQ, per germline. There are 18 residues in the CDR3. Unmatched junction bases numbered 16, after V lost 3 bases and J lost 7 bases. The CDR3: CASSWGLAGPSTREEQYF. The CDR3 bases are TGCGCCAGCAGCTGGGGACTAGCGGGGCCTAGCACCCGGGAGGAGCAGTACTTC. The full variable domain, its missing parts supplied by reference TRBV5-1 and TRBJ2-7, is KAGVTQTPRYLIKTRGQQVTLSCSPISGHRSVSWYQQTPGQGLQFLFEYFSETQRNKGNFPGRFSGRQFSNSRSEMNVSTLELGDSALYLCASSWGLAGPSTREEQYFGPGTRLTVT.

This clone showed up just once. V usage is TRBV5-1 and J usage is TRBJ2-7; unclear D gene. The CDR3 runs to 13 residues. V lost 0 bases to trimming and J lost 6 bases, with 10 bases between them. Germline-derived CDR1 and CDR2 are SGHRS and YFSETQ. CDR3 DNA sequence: TGCGCCAGCAGCTTGGAGAATGGCGGCGAGCAGTACTTC. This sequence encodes CASSLENGGEQYF. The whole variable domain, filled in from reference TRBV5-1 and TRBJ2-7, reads KAGVTQTPRYLIKTRGQQVTLSCSPISGHRSVSWYQQTPGQGLQFLFEYFSETQRNKGNFPGRFSGRQFSNSRSEMNVSTLELGDSALYLCASSLENGGEQYFGPGTRLTVT.

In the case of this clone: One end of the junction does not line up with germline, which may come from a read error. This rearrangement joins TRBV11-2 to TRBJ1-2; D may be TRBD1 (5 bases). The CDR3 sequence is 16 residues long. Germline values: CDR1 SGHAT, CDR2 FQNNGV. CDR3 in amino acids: CASSSTSRGDNDGYTF. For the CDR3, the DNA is TGTGCCAGCAGCTCGACCAGCCGGGGGGATAACGATGGCTACACCTTC.

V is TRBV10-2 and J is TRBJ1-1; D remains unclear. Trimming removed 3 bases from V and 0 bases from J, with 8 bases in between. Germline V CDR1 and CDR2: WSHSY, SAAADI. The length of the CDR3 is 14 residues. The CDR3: CASSDLVMNTEAFF. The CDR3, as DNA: TGCGCCAGCAGTGATTTAGTCATGAACACTGAAGCTTTCTTT.

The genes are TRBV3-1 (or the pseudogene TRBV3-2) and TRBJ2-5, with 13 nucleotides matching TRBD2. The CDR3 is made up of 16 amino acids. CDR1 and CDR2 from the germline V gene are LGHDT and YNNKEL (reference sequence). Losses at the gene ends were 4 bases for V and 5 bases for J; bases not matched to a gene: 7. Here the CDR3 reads CASSRPLTSGRETQYF. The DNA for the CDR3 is TGTGCCAGCAGCCGTCCCCTGACTAGCGGGAGGGAGACCCAGTACTTC.

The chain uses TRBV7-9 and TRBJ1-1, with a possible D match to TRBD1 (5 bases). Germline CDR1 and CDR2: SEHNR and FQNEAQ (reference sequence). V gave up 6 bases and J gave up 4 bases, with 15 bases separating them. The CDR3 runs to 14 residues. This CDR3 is CASRKTVLSTEAFF. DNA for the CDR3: TGTGCCAGCAGAAAGACAGTGCTCTCCACTGAAGCTTTCTTT.

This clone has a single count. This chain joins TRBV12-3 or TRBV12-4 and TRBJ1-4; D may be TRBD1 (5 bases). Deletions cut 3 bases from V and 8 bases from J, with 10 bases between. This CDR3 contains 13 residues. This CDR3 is CASSLGGREKLFF. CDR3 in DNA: TGTGCCAGCAGTTTGGGGGGAAGGGAAAAACTGTTTTTT.

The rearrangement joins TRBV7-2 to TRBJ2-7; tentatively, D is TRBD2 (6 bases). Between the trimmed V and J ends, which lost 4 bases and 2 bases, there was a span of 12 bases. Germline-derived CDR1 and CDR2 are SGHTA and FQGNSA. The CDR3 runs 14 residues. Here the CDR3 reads CASSSKRGTYEQYF. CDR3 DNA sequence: TGTGCCAGCAGCTCGAAACGGGGGACCTACGAGCAGTACTTC.

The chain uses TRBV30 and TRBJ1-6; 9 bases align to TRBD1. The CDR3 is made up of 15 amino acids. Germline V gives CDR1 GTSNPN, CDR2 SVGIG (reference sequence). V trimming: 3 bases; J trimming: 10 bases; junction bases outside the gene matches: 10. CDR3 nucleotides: TGTGCCTGGAGCGACGCCGGGACAGGGTCGTCACCCCTCCACTTT. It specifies CAWSDAGTGSSPLHF.

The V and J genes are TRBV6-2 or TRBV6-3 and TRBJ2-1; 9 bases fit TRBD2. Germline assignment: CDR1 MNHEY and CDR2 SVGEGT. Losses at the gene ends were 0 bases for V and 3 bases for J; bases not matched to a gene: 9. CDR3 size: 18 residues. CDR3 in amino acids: CASSYSMTSGLYYNEQFF. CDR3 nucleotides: TGTGCCAGCAGTTACTCGATGACTAGCGGACTCTACTACAATGAGCAGTTCTTC.